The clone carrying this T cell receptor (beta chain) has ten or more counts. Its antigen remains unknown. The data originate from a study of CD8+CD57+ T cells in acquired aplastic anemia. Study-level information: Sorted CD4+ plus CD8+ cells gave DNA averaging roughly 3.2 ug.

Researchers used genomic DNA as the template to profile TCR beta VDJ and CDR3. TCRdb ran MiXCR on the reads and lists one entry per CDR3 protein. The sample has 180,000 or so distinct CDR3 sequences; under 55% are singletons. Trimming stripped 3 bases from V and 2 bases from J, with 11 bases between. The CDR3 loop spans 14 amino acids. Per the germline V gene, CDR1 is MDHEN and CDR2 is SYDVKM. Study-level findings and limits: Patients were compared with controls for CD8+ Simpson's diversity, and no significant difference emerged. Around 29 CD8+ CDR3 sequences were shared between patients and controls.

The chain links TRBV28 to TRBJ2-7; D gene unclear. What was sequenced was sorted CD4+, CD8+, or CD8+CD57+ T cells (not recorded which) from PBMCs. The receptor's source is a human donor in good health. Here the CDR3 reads CASSFEPATYEQYF. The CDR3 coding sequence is TGTGCCAGCAGTTTCGAGCCAGCTACCTACGAGCAGTACTTC.